This T cell receptor (beta chain) was sequenced in a study of CDR3 diversity in severe acne. Per the germline V gene, CDR1 is SGDLS and CDR2 is YYNGEE. CDR3 length: 17 residues. The V segment lost 3 bases and the J segment 4 bases; nucleotides outside the gene matches: 8. Each CDR3 protein is one row after TCRdb ran MiXCR on the PCR reads. The data contain 100,000 or so distinct CDR3 sequences, roughly 51% of them singletons. This rearrangement joins TRBV9 to TRBJ2-3; 13 nucleotides line up with TRBD2. Source material: blood. The TCR was taken from a male donor with acne. The CDR3, as DNA: TGTGCCAGCAGCGGGAGGACTAGCGGGAGTCTCTCAGATACGCAGTATTTT. It yields the protein CASSGRTSGSLSDTQYF.